The 24 T cell receptor beta chains in this list originate from one sample, sequenced in a study of blood T cell repertoires in COVID-19. Libraries were prepared by immunoSEQ multiplex PCR; TCRdb keeps only in-frame clonotypes and omits some of them. In the table there are 76,000 or so clones, roughly nine tenths of which are singletons. Sample: peripheral blood. The receptor set was obtained from a man under 40 with acute or convalescent COVID-19.

Of note for this clone: In the same sample, other DNA sequences code for this CDR3. This rearrangement joins TRBV2 to TRBJ1-2; 7 bases agree with TRBD1. In germline, CDR1 is SNHLY, CDR2 FYNNEI. J lost 2 bases, V lost 6 bases, and 3 bases had no gene match. The CDR3 extends over 13 amino acids. The CDR3 DNA is TGTGCCAGCAGCCGGGACAGCAACTATGGCTACACCTTC. Encoded protein: CASSRDSNYGYTF. Together with reference TRBV2 and TRBJ1-2, the CDR3 gives the full variable domain: EPEVTQTPSHQVTQMGQEVILRCVPISNHLYFYWYRQILGQKVEFLVSFYNNEISEKSEIFDDQFSVERPDGSNFTLKIRSTKLEDSAMYFCASSRDSNYGYTFGSGTRLTVV.

This chain joins TRBV5-1 and TRBJ1-4; no definite D call. CDR1 is SGHRS and CDR2 is YFSETQ in the germline V gene. V lost 0 bases and J lost 5, with 8 bases in between. The CDR3 is 14 residues long. CDR3 protein: CASSLGGLNEKLFF. As DNA, the CDR3 is TGCGCCAGCAGCTTGGGCGGGCTAAATGAAAAACTGTTTTTT.

The rearrangement joins TRBV28 to TRBJ2-5; the match to TRBD1 covers 10 bases. CDR1 MDHEN and CDR2 SYDVKM come from the germline V gene. V was clipped by 3 bases and J by 3 bases; unmatched bases: 7. The CDR3 loop spans 16 amino acids. This CDR3 is CASSLWGQGKEETQYF. The DNA of the CDR3 is TGTGCCAGCAGTTTGTGGGGACAGGGGAAGGAAGAGACCCAGTACTTC.

This chain links TRBV10-2 with TRBJ2-2; no firm D call. Trimming shortened V by 3 bases and J by 8 bases, and 4 bases separated the two germline ends. Looked up from germline, CDR1 is WSHSY and CDR2 is SAAADI. The CDR3 totals 11 residues. The DNA for the CDR3 is TGCGCCAGCAGTGAAGCGGGGGAGCTGTTTTTT. Its translation is CASSEAGELFF.

The rearrangement links TRBV7-9 to TRBJ2-7, with 8 bases that match TRBD2. V lost 3 bases to trimming and J lost 0 bases; unmatched junction nucleotides: 10. The germline CDR1 and CDR2 sequences are SEHNR and FQNEAQ (reference sequence). The CDR3 has 17 amino acids. The CDR3 DNA reads as TGTGCCAGCAGCTTGGTGGGGAGGGGGACTAGCTCCTACGAGCAGTACTTC. It specifies CASSLVGRGTSSYEQYF.

The chain carries TRBV6-6 and TRBJ1-6; 11 bases map to TRBD1. The CDR3 contains 12 residues. The germline V gene has CDR1 MNHNY and CDR2 SVGAGI (reference sequence). The J segment lost 8 bases and the V segment lost 9 bases, leaving 0 bases of the junction unmatched. CDR3 region: CARGQGDSPLHF. The CDR3 DNA reads as TGTGCCAGGGGACAGGGGGATTCACCCCTCCACTTT.

V gene TRBV7-9 combines with J gene TRBJ2-3; 8 nucleotides line up with TRBD1. V dropped 5 bases and J dropped 6; count of bases not matched to a gene: 7. Germline assignment: CDR1 SEHNR and CDR2 FQNEAQ (reference sequence). This CDR3 region has 14 residues. Written as DNA, the CDR3 is TGTGCCAGCAGCACCGGACAGGGCCTGGATACGCAGTATTTT. As protein: CASSTGQGLDTQYF.

About this clone itself: One junction end disagrees with the germline gene, perhaps due to a read error. The chain employs TRBV2 and TRBJ1-6; D is unresolved. CDR1 and CDR2 from the germline V gene are SNHLY and FYNNEI. The CDR3 covers 12 residues. The CDR3 DNA follows: TGTGCCAGCAGTGAAAATAAATCACCCCTCCACTTT. It translates to CASSENKSPLHF.

The chain is built from TRBV7-8 and TRBJ2-5; 9 bases align to TRBD2. J lost 4 bases, V lost 5 bases, and 17 bases had no gene match. This CDR3 region has 18 residues. Germline V gene lookup returns CDR1 SGHVS and CDR2 FQNEAQ. The CDR3 nucleotides are TGTGCCAGCAGCCCCCGACGGGTCGGCGGGAGGGCCGCAGAGACCCAGTACTTC. It is translated as CASSPRRVGGRAAETQYF. Complete variable domain (other parts from reference TRBV7-8 and TRBJ2-5): GAGVSQSPRYKVAKRGQDVALRCDPISGHVSLFWYQQALGQGPEFLTYFQNEAQLDKSGLPSDRFFAERPEGSVSTLKIQRTQQEDSAVYLCASSPRRVGGRAAETQYFGPGTRLLVL.

The J gene is TRBJ2-5, the V gene TRBV11-2, with 7 bases fitting TRBD1. This CDR3 region has 16 residues. CDR1 SGHAT and CDR2 FQNNGV come from the germline V gene. Unmatched junction bases numbered 5, after V lost 1 base and J lost 0 bases. The CDR3 DNA reads as TGTGCCAGCAGCTTAGTGGGACAGCTGTACCAAGAGACCCAGTACTTC. Amino acids: CASSLVGQLYQETQYF.

V and J are TRBV9 and TRBJ2-7; 7 bases align to TRBD2. In germline, CDR1 is SGDLS, CDR2 YYNGEE. V gave up 0 bases and J gave up 5 bases; unmatched junction bases: 11. The CDR3 length is 16 residues. The CDR3 DNA sequence: TGTGCCAGCAGCGTAGAGGGAGGGTTTAATCGCGACGAGCAGTACTTC. It encodes CASSVEGGFNRDEQYF.

The gene calls are TRBV18 and TRBJ2-7; weak D call: TRBD1 (5 bases). This CDR3 has 12 residues. Germline V lookup: CDR1 KGHSH, CDR2 LQKENI. The V gene lost 3 bases and the J gene lost 3 bases, with 6 bases spanning the gap. CDR3 DNA sequence: TGTGCCAGCTCACCGACAGACTACGAGCAGTACTTC. This codes for CASSPTDYEQYF.

V and J are TRBV28 and TRBJ1-2; 7 nucleotides align to TRBD1. V trimming: 5 bases; J trimming: 1 base; junction bases outside the gene matches: 4. Per the germline V gene, CDR1 is MDHEN and CDR2 is SYDVKM. This CDR3 region has 14 residues. The CDR3 spells CASSRGTDNYGYTF. In nucleotides, the CDR3 is TGTGCCAGCAGTCGGGGGACAGATAACTATGGCTACACCTTC.

V and J are TRBV6-5 and TRBJ1-5; D is perhaps TRBD1 (6 bases). The germline V gene has CDR1 MNHEY and CDR2 SVGAGI. This CDR3 has 13 residues. Trimming took off 4 bases at V and 6 bases at J, with 10 bases between the two ends. The DNA of the CDR3 is TGTGCCAGCAGTTCCAGGGGAACTCAGCCCCAGCATTTT. The encoded protein is CASSSRGTQPQHF.

This clone was counted a single time. The chain employs TRBV15 and TRBJ2-7, with D maybe TRBD1 (7 bases). CDR3 size: 15 residues. Germline V gene lookup returns CDR1 LNHNV and CDR2 YYDKDF (reference sequence). V was cut by 4 bases and J by 3 bases, with 16 bases left in between. CDR3 amino acids: CATSKILRDSYEQYF. The DNA for the CDR3 is TGTGCCACCAGCAAAATCTTGCGGGACAGCTACGAGCAGTACTTC. Variable domain in full (rest from reference TRBV15 and TRBJ2-7): DAMVIQNPRYQVTQFGKPVTLSCSQTLNHNVMYWYQQKSSQAPKLLFHYYDKDFNNEADTPDNFQSRRPNTSFCFLDIRSPGLGDTAMYLCATSKILRDSYEQYFGPGTRLTVT.

The chain is built from TRBV21-1 and TRBJ2-2; the table assigns TRBD2, which was not confirmed against the DNA. TRBV21-1 is marked as a pseudogene. This CDR3 contains 16 residues. CDR3 sequence (DNA): TGTGCCAGCAGCAAAGCGCGAAGGGGGGGCACCGGGGAGCTGTTTTTT. Its translation is CASSKARRGGTGELFF.

The CDR3 bases are TGTGCCAGCAGCCCCCGACAGGGAAACACCATATATTTT. Its protein is CASSPRQGNTIYF. The chain joins TRBV7-8 to TRBJ1-3, with TRBD1 as a possible D gene (5 bases). Germline V gives CDR1 SGHVS, CDR2 FQNEAQ. With 5 bases removed from V and 4 bases from J, the gap between germline ends came to 9 bases. The CDR3 length is 13 residues.

The V and J genes are TRBV7-2 and TRBJ2-7, with D unresolved. The CDR3 is 15 residues long. Germline-derived CDR1 and CDR2 are SGHTA and FQGNSA. V was trimmed by 5 bases and J by 2 bases, leaving 16 bases between them. CDR3 amino acids: CASSISRVSAYEQYF. CDR3 DNA sequence: TGTGCCAGCAGCATTTCCCGGGTCTCCGCCTACGAGCAGTACTTC.

This clone is a singleton in its sample. The chain joins TRBV7-8 to TRBJ2-1, with TRBD2 matching over 7 bases. The CDR3 loop spans 15 amino acids. The V gene end was trimmed by 4 bases and the J gene end by 3 bases; junction bases not matched to a gene: 6. CDR1 and CDR2 from the germline V gene are SGHVS and FQNEAQ. CDR3 protein: CASSSSGEGYNEQFF. The CDR3 DNA reads as TGTGCCAGCAGCTCATCGGGGGAGGGCTACAATGAGCAGTTCTTC.

V gene TRBV7-2 combines with J gene TRBJ2-7; D possibly corresponds to TRBD2 (5 bases). CDR3 length equals 17 residues. The V end lost 3 bases, the J end lost 2 bases, and 20 bases lay between the germline ends. Per germline, CDR1 SGHTA and CDR2 FQGNSA. The CDR3 bases are TGTGCCAGCAGCTTCGGCACGGGGAGTTCCGTCACCTACGAGCAGTACTTC. Its translation is CASSFGTGSSVTYEQYF.

The rearrangement joins TRBV30 to TRBJ2-7, with D maybe TRBD2 (5 bases). CDR3 length: 13 residues. V was shortened by 3 bases and J by 2 bases, with 11 bases between the two germline ends. Germline loops: CDR1 GTSNPN, CDR2 SVGIG (reference sequence). The CDR3 nucleotides are TGTGCCTGGAGCGGAACACTAGCCTACGAGCAGTACTTC. Translation gives CAWSGTLAYEQYF.

This clone was seen once. The J gene is TRBJ1-4, the V gene TRBV4-3, with D possibly being TRBD1 (5 bases). V gave up 3 bases and J gave up 8 bases, with 22 bases separating them. CDR1 is LGHNA and CDR2 is YSLEER in the germline V gene. The CDR3 runs to 17 residues. The CDR3 is CASSQYTSAGKGEKLFF. Here the CDR3 DNA reads TGCGCCAGCAGCCAGTATACTTCAGCAGGAAAGGGGGAAAAACTGTTTTTT.

This clone has a handful of counts. The rearrangement uses TRBV21-1 and TRBJ2-1; TRBD2 is taken as the D call from the table, unchecked against the DNA. TRBV21-1 is given as a pseudogene. This CDR3 is built from 17 residues. CDR3 DNA sequence: TGTGCCAGCAGCAAGGACACCGGGACTTATAAATACAATGAGCAGTTCTTC. Protein: CASSKDTGTYKYNEQFF.

The chain uses TRBV28 and TRBJ2-2; D is uncertain. V shed 6 bases and J shed 1 base, with 9 bases lying between them. CDR3 length: 14 amino acids. Germline assignment: CDR1 MDHEN and CDR2 SYDVKM. CDR3: CASSNQVNTGELFF. Written as DNA, the CDR3 is TGTGCCAGCAGCAACCAGGTGAACACCGGGGAGCTGTTTTTT. Together with reference TRBV28 and TRBJ2-2, the CDR3 gives the full variable domain: DVKVTQSSRYLVKRTGEKVFLECVQDMDHENMFWYRQDPGLGLRLIYFSYDVKMKEKGDIPEGYSVSREKKERFSLILESASTNQTSMYLCASSNQVNTGELFFGEGSRLTVL.